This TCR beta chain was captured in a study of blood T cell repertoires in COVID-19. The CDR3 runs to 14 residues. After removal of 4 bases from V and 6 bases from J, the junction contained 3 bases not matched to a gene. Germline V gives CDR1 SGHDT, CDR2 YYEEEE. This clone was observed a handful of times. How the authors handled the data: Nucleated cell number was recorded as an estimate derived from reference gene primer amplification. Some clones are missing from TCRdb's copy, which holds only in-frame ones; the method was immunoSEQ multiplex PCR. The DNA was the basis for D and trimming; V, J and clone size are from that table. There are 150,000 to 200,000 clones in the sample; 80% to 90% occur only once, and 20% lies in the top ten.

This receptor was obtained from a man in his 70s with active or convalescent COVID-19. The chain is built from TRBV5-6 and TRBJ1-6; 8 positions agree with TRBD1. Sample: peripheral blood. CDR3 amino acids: CASSADRGNSPLHF. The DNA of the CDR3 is TGTGCCAGCAGCGCCGACAGGGGTAATTCACCCCTCCACTTT.